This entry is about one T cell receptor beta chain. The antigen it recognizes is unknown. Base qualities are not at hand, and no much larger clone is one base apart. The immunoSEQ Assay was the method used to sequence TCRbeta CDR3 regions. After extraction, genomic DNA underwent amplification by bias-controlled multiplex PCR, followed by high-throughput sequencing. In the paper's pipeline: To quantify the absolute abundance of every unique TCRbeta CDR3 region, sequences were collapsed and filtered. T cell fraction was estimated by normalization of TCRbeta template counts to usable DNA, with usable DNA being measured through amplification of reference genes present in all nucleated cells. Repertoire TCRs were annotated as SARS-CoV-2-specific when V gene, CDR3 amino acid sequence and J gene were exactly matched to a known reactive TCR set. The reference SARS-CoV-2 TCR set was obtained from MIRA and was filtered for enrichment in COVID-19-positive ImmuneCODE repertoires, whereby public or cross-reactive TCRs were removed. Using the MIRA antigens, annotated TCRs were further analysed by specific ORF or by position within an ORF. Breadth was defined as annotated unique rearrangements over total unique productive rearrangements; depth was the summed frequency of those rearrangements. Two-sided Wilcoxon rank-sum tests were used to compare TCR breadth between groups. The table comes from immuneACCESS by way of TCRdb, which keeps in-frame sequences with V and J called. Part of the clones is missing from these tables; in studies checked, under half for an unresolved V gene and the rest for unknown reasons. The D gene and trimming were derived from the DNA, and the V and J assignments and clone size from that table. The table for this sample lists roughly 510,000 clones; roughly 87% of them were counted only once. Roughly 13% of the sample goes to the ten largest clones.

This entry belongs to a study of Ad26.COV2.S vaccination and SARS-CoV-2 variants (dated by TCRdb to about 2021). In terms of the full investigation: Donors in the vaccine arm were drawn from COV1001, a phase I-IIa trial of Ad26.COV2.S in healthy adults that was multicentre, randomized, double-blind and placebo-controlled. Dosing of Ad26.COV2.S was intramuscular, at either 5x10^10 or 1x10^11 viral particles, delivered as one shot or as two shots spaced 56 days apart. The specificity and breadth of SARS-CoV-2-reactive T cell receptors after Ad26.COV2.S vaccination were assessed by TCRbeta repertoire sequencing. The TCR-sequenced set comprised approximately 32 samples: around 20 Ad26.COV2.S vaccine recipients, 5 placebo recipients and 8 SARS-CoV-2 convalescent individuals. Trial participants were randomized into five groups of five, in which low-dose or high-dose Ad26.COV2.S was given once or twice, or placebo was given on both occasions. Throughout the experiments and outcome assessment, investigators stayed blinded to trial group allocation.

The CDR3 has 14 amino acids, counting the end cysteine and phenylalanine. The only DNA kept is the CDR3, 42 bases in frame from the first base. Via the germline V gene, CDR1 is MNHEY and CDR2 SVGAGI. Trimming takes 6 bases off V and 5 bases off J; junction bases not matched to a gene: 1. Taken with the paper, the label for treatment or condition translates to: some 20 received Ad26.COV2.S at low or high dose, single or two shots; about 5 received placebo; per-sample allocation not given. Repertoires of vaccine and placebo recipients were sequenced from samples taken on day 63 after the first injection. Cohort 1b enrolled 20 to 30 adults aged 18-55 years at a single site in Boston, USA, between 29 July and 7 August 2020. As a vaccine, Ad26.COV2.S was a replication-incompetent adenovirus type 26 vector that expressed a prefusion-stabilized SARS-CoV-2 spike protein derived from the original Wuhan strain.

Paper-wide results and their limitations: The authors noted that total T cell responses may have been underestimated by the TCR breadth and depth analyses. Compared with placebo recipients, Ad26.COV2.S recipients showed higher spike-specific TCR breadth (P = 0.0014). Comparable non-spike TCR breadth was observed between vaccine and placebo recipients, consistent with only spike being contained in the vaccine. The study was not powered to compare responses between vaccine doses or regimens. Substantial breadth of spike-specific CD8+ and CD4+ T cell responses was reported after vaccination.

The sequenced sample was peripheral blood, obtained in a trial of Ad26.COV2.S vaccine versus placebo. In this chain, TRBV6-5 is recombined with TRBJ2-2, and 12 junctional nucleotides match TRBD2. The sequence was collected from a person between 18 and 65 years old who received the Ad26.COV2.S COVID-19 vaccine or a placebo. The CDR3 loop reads CASSLAGGTGELFF. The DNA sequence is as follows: TGTGCCAGCAGCCTAGCGGGAGGGACCGGGGAGCTGTTTTTT.